What follows is one T cell receptor (beta chain) and its context. TCRdb's copy holds only in-frame clones and misses some; the assay was immunoSEQ multiplex PCR. This table has about 88,000 clones, 80% to 90% appearing once. These data belong to a study of blood T cell repertoires in COVID-19. The sample taken for sequencing was peripheral blood. The receptor was isolated from a woman of 80 years or more with active COVID-19.

This CDR3 reads CASSQEGQVQETQYF. For the CDR3, the DNA is TGCGCCAGCAGCCAAGAAGGACAGGTCCAAGAGACCCAGTACTTC. This rearrangement joins TRBV4-3 to TRBJ2-5; 7 nucleotides align to TRBD1. The CDR3 extends over 15 amino acids. CDR1 LGHNA and CDR2 YSLEER come from the germline V gene. The ends lost 0 bases at V and 1 base at J; junction bases unmatched: 2.